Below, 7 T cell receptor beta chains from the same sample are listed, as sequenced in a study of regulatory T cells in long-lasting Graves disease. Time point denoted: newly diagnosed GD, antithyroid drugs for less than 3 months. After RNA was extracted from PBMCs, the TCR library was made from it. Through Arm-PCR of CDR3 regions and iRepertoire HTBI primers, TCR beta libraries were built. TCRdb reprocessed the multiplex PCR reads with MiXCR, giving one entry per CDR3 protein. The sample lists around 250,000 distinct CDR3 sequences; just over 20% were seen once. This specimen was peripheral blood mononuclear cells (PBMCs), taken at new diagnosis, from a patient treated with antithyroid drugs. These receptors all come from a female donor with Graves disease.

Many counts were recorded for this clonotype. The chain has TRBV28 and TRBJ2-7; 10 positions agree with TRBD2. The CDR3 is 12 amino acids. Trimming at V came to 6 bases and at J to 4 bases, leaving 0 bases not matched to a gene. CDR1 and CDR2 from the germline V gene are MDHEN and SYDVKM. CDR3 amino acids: CASRLAGYEQYF. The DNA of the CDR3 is TGTGCCAGCAGACTAGCGGGGTACGAGCAGTACTTC.

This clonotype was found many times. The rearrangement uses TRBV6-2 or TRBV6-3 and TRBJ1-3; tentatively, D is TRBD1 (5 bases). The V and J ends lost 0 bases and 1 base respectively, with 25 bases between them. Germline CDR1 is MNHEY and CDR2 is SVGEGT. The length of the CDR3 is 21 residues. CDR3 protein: CASSYSRVVTQGPFSGNTIYF. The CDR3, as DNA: TGTGCCAGCAGTTACTCCCGGGTTGTCACTCAGGGACCATTTTCTGGAAACACCATATATTTT.

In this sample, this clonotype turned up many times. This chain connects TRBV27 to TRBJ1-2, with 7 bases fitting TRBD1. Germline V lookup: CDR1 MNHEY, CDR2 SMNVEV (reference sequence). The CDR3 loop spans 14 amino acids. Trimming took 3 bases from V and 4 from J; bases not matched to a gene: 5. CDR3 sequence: CASSFGTVGYGYTF. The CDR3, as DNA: TGTGCCAGCAGTTTCGGGACAGTCGGCTATGGCTACACCTTC.

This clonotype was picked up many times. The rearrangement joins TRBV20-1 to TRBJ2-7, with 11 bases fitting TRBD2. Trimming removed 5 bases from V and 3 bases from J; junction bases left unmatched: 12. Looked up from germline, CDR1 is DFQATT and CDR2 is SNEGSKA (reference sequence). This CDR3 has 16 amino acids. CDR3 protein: CSAALHLAGGGYEQYF. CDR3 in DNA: TGCAGTGCTGCGCTACATCTAGCGGGAGGCGGCTACGAGCAGTACTTC.

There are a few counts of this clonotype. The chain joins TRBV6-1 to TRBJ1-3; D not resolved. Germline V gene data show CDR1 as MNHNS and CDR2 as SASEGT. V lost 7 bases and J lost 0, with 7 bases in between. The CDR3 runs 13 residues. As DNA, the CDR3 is TGTGCCAGCACACAGTACTCTGGAAACACCATATATTTT. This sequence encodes CASTQYSGNTIYF.

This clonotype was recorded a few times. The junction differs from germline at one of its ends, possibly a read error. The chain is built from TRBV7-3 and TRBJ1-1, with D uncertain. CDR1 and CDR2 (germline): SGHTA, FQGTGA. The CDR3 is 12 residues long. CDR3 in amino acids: CASSLTAGTLIF. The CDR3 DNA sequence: TGTGCCAGCAGCTTAACCGCGGGCACTTTGATCTTT.

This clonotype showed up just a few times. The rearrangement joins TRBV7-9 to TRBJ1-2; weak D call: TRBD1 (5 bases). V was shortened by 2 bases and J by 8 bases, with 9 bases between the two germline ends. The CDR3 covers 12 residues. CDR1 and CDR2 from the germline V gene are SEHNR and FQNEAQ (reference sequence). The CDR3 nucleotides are TGTGCCAGCAGCTTACCAGAGGGGGGCTACACCTTC. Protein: CASSLPEGGYTF.